This TCR beta chain comes out of a study of spatial heterogeneity in lung cancer. Study-wide context: More than eight raw reads, on average, carried each unique TCR and UMI combination.

The table lists this clonotype with a few counts. Its matching antigen is unknown. Study results and caveats: There were more appearances of ubiquitous expanded tumor TCRs in blood at resection than at follow-up.

V shed 8 bases and J shed 10 bases, with 18 bases lying between them. The CDR3 contains 13 residues. Described time point: sample taken at primary tumor resection. 72 TRACERx patients with early, untreated non-small cell lung cancer donated samples. Each TCR cDNA molecule carried a unique molecular identifier. TCRdb reprocessed the 5' RACE reads via MiXCR and lists one record per CDR3 protein. The sample holds tens of thousands of distinct CDR3 sequences, roughly 12% seen once. The receptor's source is a male donor with early-stage non-small cell lung cancer. The source was PBMCs, collected at surgery. This sequence joins TRBV12-3 or TRBV12-4 and TRBJ1-5; no definite D call. The CDR3 bases are TGTGCCAGCCGCCCAGGTACTTCACGCCCCCAGCATTTT. It encodes CASRPGTSRPQHF.